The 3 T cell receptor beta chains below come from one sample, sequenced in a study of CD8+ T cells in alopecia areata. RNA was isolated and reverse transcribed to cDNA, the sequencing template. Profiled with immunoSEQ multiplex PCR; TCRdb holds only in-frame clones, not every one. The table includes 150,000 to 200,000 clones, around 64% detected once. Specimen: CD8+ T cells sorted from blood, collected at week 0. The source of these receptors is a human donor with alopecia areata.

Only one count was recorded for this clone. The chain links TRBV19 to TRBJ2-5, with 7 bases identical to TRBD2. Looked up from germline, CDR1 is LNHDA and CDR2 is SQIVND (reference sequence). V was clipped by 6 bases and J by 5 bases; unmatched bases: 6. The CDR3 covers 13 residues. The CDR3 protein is CASRPRGRETQYF. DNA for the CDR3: TGTGCCAGTAGACCGCGGGGGAGGGAGACCCAGTACTTC.

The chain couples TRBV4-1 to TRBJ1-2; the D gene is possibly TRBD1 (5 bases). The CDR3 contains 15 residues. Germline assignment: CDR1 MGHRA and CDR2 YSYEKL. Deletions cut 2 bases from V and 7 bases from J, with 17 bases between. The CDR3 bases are TGCGCCAGCAGCCAAAGAGAGGGAGGGGAATCTGGCTACACCTTC. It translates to CASSQREGGESGYTF.

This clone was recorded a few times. This CDR3 is CSGGPQFF. As DNA, the CDR3 is TGCAGCGGGGGACCGCAGTTCTTC. The rearrangement links TRBV29-1 to TRBJ2-1; the D gene could be TRBD1 or TRBD2 (5 bases each). CDR3 length: 8 amino acids. Germline V gene data show CDR1 as SQVTM and CDR2 as ANQGSEA. V was pared by 7 bases and J by 12 bases, with 7 bases between.